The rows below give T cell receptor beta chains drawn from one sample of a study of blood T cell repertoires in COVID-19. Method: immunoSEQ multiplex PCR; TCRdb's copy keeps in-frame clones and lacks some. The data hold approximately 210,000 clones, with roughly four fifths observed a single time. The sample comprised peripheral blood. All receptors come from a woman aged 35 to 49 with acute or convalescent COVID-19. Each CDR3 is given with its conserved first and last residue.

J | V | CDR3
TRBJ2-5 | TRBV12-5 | CASGRRGDTYQETQYF
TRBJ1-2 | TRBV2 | CASSNRRDYGYTF
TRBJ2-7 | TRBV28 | CASSLVGGAGYEQYF
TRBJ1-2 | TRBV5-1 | CASSTTDYGYTF
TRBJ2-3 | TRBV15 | CATSREPRLAGRLSSTDTQYF
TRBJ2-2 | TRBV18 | CASSRTGTGDAGELFF
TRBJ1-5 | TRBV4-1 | CASSQEAGGNQPQHF
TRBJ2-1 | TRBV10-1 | CASSESGTSGRQNNEQFF
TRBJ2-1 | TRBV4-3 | CASSQNGRGSYNEQFF
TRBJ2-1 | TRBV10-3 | CAIGLAATHIKNEQFF
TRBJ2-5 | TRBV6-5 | CASSKWMGPQYF
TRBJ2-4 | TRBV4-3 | CASSRVGTGVGANIQYF
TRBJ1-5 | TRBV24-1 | CATSDPRTENQPQHF
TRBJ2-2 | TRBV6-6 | CASTSWEGLDTGELFF
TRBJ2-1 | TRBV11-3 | CASSLGAREGYNEQFF
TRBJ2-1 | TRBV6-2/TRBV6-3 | CASSHSPNEQFF
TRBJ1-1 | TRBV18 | CASSPTLEGVTEAFF
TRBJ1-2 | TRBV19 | CASTEGGPGYGYTF
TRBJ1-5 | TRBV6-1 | CASSERAGNQPQHF
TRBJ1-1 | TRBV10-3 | CAISERGQGVGAFF
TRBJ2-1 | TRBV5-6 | CASSTEQGRQFF
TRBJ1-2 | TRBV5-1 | CASSVGTGGPGYGYTF
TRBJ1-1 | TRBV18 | CASSLGGHTEAFF
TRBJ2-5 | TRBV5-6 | CASSLGQQGETQYF
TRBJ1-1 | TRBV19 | CASSASRGGNTEAFF
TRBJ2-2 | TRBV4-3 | CASSQARANTGELFF
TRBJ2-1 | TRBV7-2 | CASSSGLGYNEQFF
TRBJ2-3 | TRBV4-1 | CASSQESQDTQYF
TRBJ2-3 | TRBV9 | CASSVLSGTSGRASTDTQYF
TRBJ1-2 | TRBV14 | CASSLGRSMGYTF
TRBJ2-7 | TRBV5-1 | CASSKTGPLEQYF
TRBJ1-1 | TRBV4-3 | CASSKLRGTEAFF
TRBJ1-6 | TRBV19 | CVSTGALYNSPLHF
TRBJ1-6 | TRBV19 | CASSIPRGTGQSPLHF
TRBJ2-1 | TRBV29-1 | CSVVGSGVFEQFF
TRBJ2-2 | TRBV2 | CASSGHPTGELFF
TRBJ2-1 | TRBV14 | CASSLRKLVGHNEQFF
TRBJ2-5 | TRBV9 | CASSVGPWGLADQETQYF
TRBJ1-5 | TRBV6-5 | CASRGQVNQPQHF
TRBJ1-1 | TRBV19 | CASTPGHTTEAFF
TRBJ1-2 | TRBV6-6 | CATFPGTPGYTF
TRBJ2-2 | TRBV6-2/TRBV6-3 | CASSTPGGSTGELFF
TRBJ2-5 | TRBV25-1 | CASSAIQGSETQYF
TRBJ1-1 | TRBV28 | CASRRTGVSTEAFF
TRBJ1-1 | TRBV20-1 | CSASLLRGDTEAFF
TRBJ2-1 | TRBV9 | CASSAQRDPYNEQFF
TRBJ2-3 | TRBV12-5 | CASGLRQVTDTQYF
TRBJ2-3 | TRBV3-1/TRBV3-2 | CASSQGTGDTQYF
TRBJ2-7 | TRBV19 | CASSGTGGTEQYF
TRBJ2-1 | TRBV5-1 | CASSLQGGSYNEQFF
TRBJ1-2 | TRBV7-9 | CASSPSYGYTF
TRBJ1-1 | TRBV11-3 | CASSSRGGGKVTEAFF
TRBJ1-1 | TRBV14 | CASSQVIRGTEAFF
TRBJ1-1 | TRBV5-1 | CASSPGGTNTEAFF
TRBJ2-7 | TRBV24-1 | CAIQRLGLKSYEQYF